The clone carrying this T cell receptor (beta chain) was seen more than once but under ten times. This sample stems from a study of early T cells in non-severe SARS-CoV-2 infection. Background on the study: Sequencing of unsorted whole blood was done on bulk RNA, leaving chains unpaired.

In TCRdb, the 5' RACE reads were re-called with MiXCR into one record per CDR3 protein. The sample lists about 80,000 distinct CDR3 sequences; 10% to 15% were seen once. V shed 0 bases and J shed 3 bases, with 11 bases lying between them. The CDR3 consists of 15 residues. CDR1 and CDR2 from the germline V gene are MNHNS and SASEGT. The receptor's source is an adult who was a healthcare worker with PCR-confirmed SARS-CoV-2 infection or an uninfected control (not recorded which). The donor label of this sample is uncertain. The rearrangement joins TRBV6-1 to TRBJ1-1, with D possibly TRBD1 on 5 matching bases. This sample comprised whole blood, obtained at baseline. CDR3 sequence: CASSEARGGYTEAFF. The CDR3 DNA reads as TGTGCCAGCAGTGAAGCGCGGGGGGGGTACACTGAAGCTTTCTTT.